Listed here are 22 T cell receptor beta chains from one sample, sequenced in a study of lymphopenia after photon versus proton radiotherapy. Measured with immunoSEQ multiplex PCR; TCRdb has only the in-frame clones, and not every one. The sample lists approximately 25,000 clones, roughly 87% occurring once. The starting material was peripheral blood, obtained from a patient treated with photon-based radiotherapy. Receptors were obtained from a man in his forties or fifties with gastric cancer.

This chain links TRBV11-2 with TRBJ1-1; D gene uncertain. Germline V gene lookup returns CDR1 SGHAT and CDR2 FQNNGV. Trimming left V 0 bases short and J 5 bases short, with 4 bases between. CDR3 length equals 12 residues. The CDR3 is CASSLDATEAFF. Here the CDR3 DNA reads TGTGCCAGCAGCTTAGATGCTACTGAAGCTTTCTTT.

This chain uses TRBV2 with TRBJ2-7; no definite D call. The V end was cut by 11 bases, the J end by 4 bases, with 18 bases between. Germline V CDR1 and CDR2: SNHLY, FYNNEI. The CDR3 spans 13 residues. The CDR3 sequence: CAGAVTPGYEQYF. The DNA for the CDR3 is TGTGCCGGAGCAGTGACCCCCGGATACGAGCAGTACTTC.

The chain employs TRBV10-1 and TRBJ2-1; TRBD2 aligns across 8 bases. J gave up 12 bases and V 0 bases, and 13 bases lay outside the gene matches. CDR1 is WNHNN, CDR2 SYGVQD, per germline (reference sequence). The CDR3 sequence is 16 residues long. DNA of the CDR3: TGCGCCAGCAGTGAGTCTGGCCTAGCGGGCCGTAGAGTGCAGTTCTTC. This encodes CASSESGLAGRRVQFF.

This clone was observed a single time. The chain joins TRBV6-5 to TRBJ2-7; D may be TRBD1 or TRBD2 (5 bases each). Germline CDR1 reads MNHEY; CDR2 reads SVGAGI. The length of the CDR3 is 11 residues. Trimming left V 8 bases short and J 6 bases short, with 11 bases between. CDR3 DNA sequence: TGTGCCAGCTCCAGTGGGGGCGAGCAGTACGTC. Translated: CASSSGGEQYV.

This chain links TRBV30 with TRBJ2-7; TRBD1 matches at 9 bases. V trimming: 4 bases; J trimming: 7 bases; junction bases outside the gene matches: 11. There are 14 residues in the CDR3. Germline CDR1 and CDR2: GTSNPN and SVGIG (reference sequence). The CDR3 sequence is CAWNPGTGLREQYF. The DNA of the CDR3 is TGTGCCTGGAACCCCGGGACAGGGCTTCGGGAGCAGTACTTC.

This clone was seen a few times. The chain carries TRBV6-6 and TRBJ1-2; a weak D match, TRBD1 (5 bases). The CDR3 runs to 13 residues. The germline gives CDR1 MNHNY, CDR2 SVGAGI (reference sequence). V gave up 7 bases and J gave up 4 bases, with 13 bases separating them. CDR3 residues: CASTRGDGYGYTF. The CDR3 DNA follows: TGTGCCAGCACCCGGGGGGACGGCTATGGCTACACCTTC.

This sequence joins TRBV7-9 and TRBJ1-1; D gene unclear. The CDR3 is 11 amino acids. Germline CDR1 and CDR2: SEHNR and FQNEAQ (reference sequence). The CDR3 sequence: CASRSYTEAFF. The CDR3 DNA reads TGTGCGTCCAGGTCCTACACTGAAGCTTTCTTT.

The rearrangement uses TRBV7-8 and TRBJ2-7; 10 bases are shared with TRBD1. Germline CDR1 reads SGHVS; CDR2 reads FQNEAQ. The CDR3 has 15 amino acids. J lost 1 base, V lost 3 bases, and 3 bases had no gene match. CDR3 nucleotide sequence: TGTGCCAGCAGCTTCGGGACAGGGGTTTCCTACGAGCAGTACTTC. As protein: CASSFGTGVSYEQYF.

The chain carries TRBV10-3 and TRBJ1-5; D is uncertain. V dropped 0 bases and J dropped 6 bases, with 6 bases sitting between them. CDR1 ENHRY and CDR2 SYGVKD come from the germline V gene. CDR3 length: 13 residues. CDR3 sequence (DNA): TGTGCCATCAGTGAGTCTAAGGGTCAGCCCCAGCATTTT. This sequence encodes CAISESKGQPQHF.

The chain recombines TRBV5-1 with TRBJ1-6; 8 bases agree with TRBD1. The length of the CDR3 is 14 residues. CDR1 and CDR2 (germline): SGHRS, YFSETQ. Germline trimming cut 6 bases from V and 7 bases from J; bases unmatched to any gene: 6. CDR3 loop: CASNTGDRNSPLHF. In DNA, the CDR3 is TGCGCCAGCAACACCGGGGACAGGAATTCACCCCTCCACTTT.

This chain links TRBV5-6 with TRBJ1-6, with a tentative D call TRBD1 (6 bases). This CDR3 contains 14 residues. The germline gives CDR1 SGHDT, CDR2 YYEEEE. V shed 0 bases and J shed 6 bases, with 7 bases lying between them. The CDR3 spells CASSLVRGNSPLHF. CDR3 in DNA: TGTGCCAGCAGCTTGGTCAGGGGTAATTCACCCCTCCACTTT.

The V call is TRBV5-1, the J call TRBJ2-2, with D possibly being TRBD2 (5 bases). Trimming pared 4 bases from V and 1 base from J, leaving 14 bases between. The V gene's germline CDR1 is SGHRS and CDR2 YFSETQ. The CDR3 is made up of 16 amino acids. CDR3 DNA: TGCGCCAGCAGCGGCGGAGGTTTAGGGAACACCGGGGAGCTGTTTTTT. This codes for CASSGGGLGNTGELFF.

The chain couples TRBV14 to TRBJ2-7; the D gene could be TRBD1 or TRBD2 (5 bases each). CDR1 and CDR2 from the germline V gene are SGHDN and FVKESK. This CDR3 contains 14 residues. Trimming removed 2 bases at V and 1 base at J, with 9 bases between. Here the CDR3 reads CASSQLGESYEQYF. CDR3 DNA: TGTGCCAGCAGCCAACTGGGGGAGTCCTACGAGCAGTACTTC.

V is TRBV30 and J is TRBJ2-1; TRBD1 matches 8 bases. This CDR3 comprises 15 residues. J gave up 5 bases and V 0 bases, and 6 bases lay outside the gene matches. Looked up from germline, CDR1 is GTSNPN and CDR2 is SVGIG (reference sequence). CDR3 residues: CAWSVGQGLNNEQFF. For the CDR3, the DNA is TGTGCCTGGAGTGTAGGACAGGGTTTGAACAATGAGCAGTTCTTC. The full variable domain, completed using reference TRBV30 and TRBJ2-1, is SQTIHQWPATLVQPVGSPLSLECTVEGTSNPNLYWYRQAAGRGLQLLFYSVGIGQISSEVPQNLSASRPQDRQFILSSKKLLLSDSGFYLCAWSVGQGLNNEQFFGPGTRLTVL.

The rearrangement uses TRBV4-1 and TRBJ1-2; a weak D match, TRBD1 (6 bases). CDR1 MGHRA and CDR2 YSYEKL come from the germline V gene. The CDR3 is 14 amino acids. V lost 0 bases, J lost 7 bases, and 12 bases lay in between. CDR3 residues: CASSQDGTMGGYTF. The CDR3 nucleotides read TGCGCCAGCAGCCAAGACGGGACAATGGGTGGCTACACCTTC.

The CDR3 here is CASSITPGQGNQPQHF. CDR3 bases: TGTGCCAGTAGTATCACCCCGGGACAGGGGAATCAGCCCCAGCATTTT. This sequence joins TRBV19 and TRBJ1-5; 10 nucleotides align to TRBD1. CDR1 and CDR2 (germline): LNHDA, SQIVND (reference sequence). The junction had 6 bases not matched to a gene; V was cut back by 3 bases and J by 4 bases. The CDR3 extends over 16 amino acids. Full variable domain (missing parts from reference TRBV19 and TRBJ1-5): DGGITQSPKYLFRKEGQNVTLSCEQNLNHDAMYWYRQDPGQGLRLIYYSQIVNDFQKGDIAEGYSVSREKKESFPLTVTSAQKNPTAFYLCASSITPGQGNQPQHFGDGTRLSIL.

The genes are TRBV7-2 and TRBJ1-1, with D possibly matching TRBD1 (6 bases). Trimming removed 1 base at V and 4 bases at J, with 16 bases between. The CDR3 runs 16 residues. The germline V gene encodes CDR1 SGHTA and CDR2 FQGNSA. The CDR3 bases are TGTGCCAGCAGCTTAGTGGCAGGGGTGGGTGGCACTGAAGCTTTCTTT. It is translated as CASSLVAGVGGTEAFF.

The rearrangement links TRBV11-2 to TRBJ2-1; D tentatively fits TRBD1 or TRBD2 (6 bases each). Trimming took 5 bases from V and 10 from J, leaving 9 bases between them. This CDR3 spans 11 amino acids. Looked up from germline, CDR1 is SGHAT and CDR2 is FQNNGV. This chain's CDR3 is CASSRGTEQFF. CDR3 in DNA: TGTGCCAGCAGCCGCGGGACAGAGCAGTTCTTC. Using reference TRBV11-2 and TRBJ2-1 for the parts outside the CDR3, the full variable domain is EAGVAQSPRYKIIEKRQSVAFWCNPISGHATLYWYQQILGQGPKLLIQFQNNGVVDDSQLPKDRFSAERLKGVDSTLKIQPAKLEDSAVYLCASSRGTEQFFGPGTRLTVL.

The chain employs TRBV29-1 and TRBJ1-5; TRBD1 matches 10 bases. CDR3 size: 14 residues. Germline CDR1 and CDR2: SQVTM and ANQGSEA. V lost 4 bases, J lost 9 bases, and 9 bases stayed unmatched. The CDR3 sequence: CSVGSGTGVSPQHF. The CDR3 bases are TGCAGCGTTGGGTCCGGGACAGGGGTTTCGCCCCAGCATTTT. Full variable domain (outside the CDR3, taken from reference TRBV29-1 and TRBJ1-5): SAVISQKPSRDICQRGTSLTIQCQVDSQVTMMFWYRQQPGQSLTLIATANQGSEATYESGFVIDKFPISRPNLTFSTLTVSNMSPEDSSIYLCSVGSGTGVSPQHFGDGTRLSIL.

The chain uses TRBV7-3 and TRBJ2-6; TRBD1 matches 7 bases. Germline V lookup: CDR1 SGHTA, CDR2 FQGTGA. The CDR3 spans 17 residues. V lost 3 bases to trimming and J lost 6 bases; unmatched junction nucleotides: 11. The CDR3 DNA is TGTGCCAGCAGCTTTACAGGGGCCTTGCGTAAGGCCAACGTCCTGACTTTC. Its protein is CASSFTGALRKANVLTF. Full variable domain (outside the CDR3, taken from reference TRBV7-3 and TRBJ2-6): GAGVSQTPSNKVTEKGKYVELRCDPISGHTALYWYRQSLGQGPEFLIYFQGTGAADDSGLPNDRFFAVRPEGSVSTLKIQRTERGDSAVYLCASSFTGALRKANVLTFGAGSRLTVL.

This rearrangement joins TRBV6-5 to TRBJ1-4, with 9 bases matching TRBD1. Germline V lookup: CDR1 MNHEY, CDR2 SVGAGI. V lost 2 bases to trimming and J lost 5 bases; unmatched junction nucleotides: 3. The CDR3 spans 15 residues. Here the CDR3 DNA reads TGTGCCAGCAGTTACGGGACAGGGATCAATGAAAAACTGTTTTTT. Encoded protein: CASSYGTGINEKLFF.

V usage is TRBV5-1 and J usage is TRBJ1-6, with 8 bases identical to TRBD1. Losses at the gene ends were 3 bases for V and 6 bases for J; bases not matched to a gene: 8. Germline V gene lookup returns CDR1 SGHRS and CDR2 YFSETQ. This CDR3 is 16 amino acids long. CDR3 sequence: CASSSGQGGSNSPLHF. The CDR3 bases are TGCGCCAGCAGCTCTGGACAGGGTGGTTCTAATTCACCCCTCCACTTT.